This T cell receptor beta chain was recovered during a study of cytomegalovirus exposure and HLA in healthy donors. Only a few counts were recorded for this clone. The junction had 10 bases not matched to a gene; V was cut back by 2 bases and J by 2 bases. CDR3 size: 18 residues. The germline V gene has CDR1 SGDLS and CDR2 YYNGEE. PCR primers comprised 60 Vbeta and 13 Jbeta primers. TCRdb keeps only in-frame clones here, not all; method: immunoSEQ multiplex PCR. The data show 100,000 to 150,000 clones, with approximately 80% seen just once and 1.9% held by the top ten. Sequencing was performed on PBMCs. The chain recombines TRBV9 with TRBJ2-3; 11 bases are a match to TRBD2. This sequence was found in a man aged 50 or older in good health and CMV-seronegative. DNA for the CDR3: TGTGCCAGCAGCGTCCTGTATAGCGGGGGGGAAGTCACAGATACGCAGTATTTT. Amino acids: CASSVLYSGGEVTDTQYF.